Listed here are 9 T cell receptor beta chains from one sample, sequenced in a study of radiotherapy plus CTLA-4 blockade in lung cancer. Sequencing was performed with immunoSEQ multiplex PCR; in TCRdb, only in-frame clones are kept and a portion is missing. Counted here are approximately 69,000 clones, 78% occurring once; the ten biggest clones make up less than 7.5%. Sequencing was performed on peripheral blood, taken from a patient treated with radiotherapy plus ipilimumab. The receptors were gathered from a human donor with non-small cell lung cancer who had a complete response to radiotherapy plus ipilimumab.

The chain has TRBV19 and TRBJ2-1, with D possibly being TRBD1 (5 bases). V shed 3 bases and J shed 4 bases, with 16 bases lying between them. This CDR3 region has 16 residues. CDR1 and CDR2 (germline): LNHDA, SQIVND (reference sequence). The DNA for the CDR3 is TGTGCCAGTAGTATGGGTGGGGCAGGGTTTTACAATGAGCAGTTCTTC. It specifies CASSMGGAGFYNEQFF. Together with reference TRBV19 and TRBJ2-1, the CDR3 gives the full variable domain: DGGITQSPKYLFRKEGQNVTLSCEQNLNHDAMYWYRQDPGQGLRLIYYSQIVNDFQKGDIAEGYSVSREKKESFPLTVTSAQKNPTAFYLCASSMGGAGFYNEQFFGPGTRLTVL.

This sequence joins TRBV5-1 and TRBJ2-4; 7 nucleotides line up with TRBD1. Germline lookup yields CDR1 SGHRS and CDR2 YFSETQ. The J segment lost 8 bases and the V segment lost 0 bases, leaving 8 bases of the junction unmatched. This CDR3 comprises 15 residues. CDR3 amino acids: CASSLEGRGLDIQYF. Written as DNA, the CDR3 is TGCGCCAGCAGCTTGGAGGGCAGGGGGTTAGACATTCAGTACTTC. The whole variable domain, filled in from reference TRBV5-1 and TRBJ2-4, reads KAGVTQTPRYLIKTRGQQVTLSCSPISGHRSVSWYQQTPGQGLQFLFEYFSETQRNKGNFPGRFSGRQFSNSRSEMNVSTLELGDSALYLCASSLEGRGLDIQYFGAGTRLSVL.

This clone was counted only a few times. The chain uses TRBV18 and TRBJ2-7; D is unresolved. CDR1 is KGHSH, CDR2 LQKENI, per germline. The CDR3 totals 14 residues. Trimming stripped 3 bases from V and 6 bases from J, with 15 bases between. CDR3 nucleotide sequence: TGTGCCAGCTCACCGGGCGGTGGGGATCTCGAGCAGTACTTC. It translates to CASSPGGGDLEQYF.

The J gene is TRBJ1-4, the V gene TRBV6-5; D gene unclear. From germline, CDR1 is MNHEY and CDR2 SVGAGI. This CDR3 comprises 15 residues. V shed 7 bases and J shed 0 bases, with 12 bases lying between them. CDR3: CASKPLASTNEKLFF. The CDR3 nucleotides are TGTGCCAGCAAACCCCTTGCGTCAACTAATGAAAAACTGTTTTTT.

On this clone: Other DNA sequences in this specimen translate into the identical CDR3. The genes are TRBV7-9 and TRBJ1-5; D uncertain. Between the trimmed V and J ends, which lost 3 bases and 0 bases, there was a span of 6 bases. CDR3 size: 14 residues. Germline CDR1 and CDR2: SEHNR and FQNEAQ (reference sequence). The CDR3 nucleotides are TGTGCCAGCAGCTTGGATGCTAGCAATCAGCCCCAGCATTTT. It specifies CASSLDASNQPQHF.

The CDR3 DNA is TGTGCCAGCAGCTTACCATTGACAGGGCCTAGCACAGATACGCAGTATTTT. Translating gives CASSLPLTGPSTDTQYF. The genes are TRBV7-2 and TRBJ2-3; 7 nucleotides agree with TRBD1. The germline gives CDR1 SGHTA, CDR2 FQGNSA. The V gene end was trimmed by 2 bases and the J gene end by 0 bases; junction bases not matched to a gene: 8. The CDR3 runs to 17 residues.

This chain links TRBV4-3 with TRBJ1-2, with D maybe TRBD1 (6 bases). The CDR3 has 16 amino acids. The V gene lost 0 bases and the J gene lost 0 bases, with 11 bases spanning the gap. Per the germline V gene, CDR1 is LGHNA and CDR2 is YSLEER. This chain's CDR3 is CASSQDWGGPNYGYTF. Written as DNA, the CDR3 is TGCGCCAGCAGCCAAGACTGGGGGGGCCCTAACTATGGCTACACCTTC.

CDR3 sequence: CASSLTHGTGVYEQYF. CDR3 coding DNA: TGTGCCAGCAGCTTAACCCATGGGACAGGGGTTTACGAGCAGTACTTC. This chain uses TRBV9 with TRBJ2-7; 10 bases line up with TRBD1. Germline lookup yields CDR1 SGDLS and CDR2 YYNGEE. The CDR3 sequence is 16 residues long. Trimming at V came to 4 bases and at J to 4 bases, leaving 11 bases not matched to a gene.

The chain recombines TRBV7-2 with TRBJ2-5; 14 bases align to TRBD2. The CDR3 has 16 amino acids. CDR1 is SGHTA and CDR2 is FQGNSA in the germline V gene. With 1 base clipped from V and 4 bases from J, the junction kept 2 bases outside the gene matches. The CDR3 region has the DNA TGTGCCAGCAGCTTAGTAGGGACTAGCGGGGGAGAGACCCAGTACTTC. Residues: CASSLVGTSGGETQYF.